The 10 T cell receptor beta chains presented below share a single source sample, sequenced in a study of shared clonotypes between healthy human individuals. The table came from immunoSEQ multiplex PCR; TCRdb's copy has only in-frame clones and leaves some out. This sample has 600,000 or so clones, with approximately 96% found just once. The naive CD8 fraction comprised CD45RO-negative cells positively selected for CCR7 and excluded terminally differentiated effector memory CD45RA+ cells. Source material: naive CD8+ T cells sorted from blood. The receptors derive from a woman in her twenties or thirties in good health.

This clone appeared once. The rearrangement joins TRBV12-5 to TRBJ2-1; D unclear. Germline V gene data show CDR1 as LGHNT and CDR2 as FRNRAP. Deletions cut 4 bases from V and 8 bases from J, with 12 bases between. This CDR3 is built from 13 residues. CDR3 sequence (DNA): TGTGCTAGTGGTTCTAGTAGCATGCATGAGCAGTTCTTC. As protein: CASGSSSMHEQFF.

V is TRBV2 and J is TRBJ1-2; TRBD1 matches at 7 bases. The CDR3 is made up of 14 amino acids. V lost 5 bases to trimming and J lost 5 bases; unmatched junction nucleotides: 8. CDR1 is SNHLY and CDR2 is FYNNEI in the germline V gene. This chain's CDR3 is CASSPGGTVYGYTF. The CDR3 region has the DNA TGTGCCAGCAGTCCTGGAGGGACAGTTTATGGCTACACCTTC. Full variable domain (outside the CDR3, taken from reference TRBV2 and TRBJ1-2): EPEVTQTPSHQVTQMGQEVILRCVPISNHLYFYWYRQILGQKVEFLVSFYNNEISEKSEIFDDQFSVERPDGSNFTLKIRSTKLEDSAMYFCASSPGGTVYGYTFGSGTRLTVV.

The J gene is TRBJ2-7, the V gene TRBV5-1, with 7 bases lining up with TRBD2. Germline CDR1 SGHRS, CDR2 YFSETQ. CDR3 length equals 17 residues. Trimming removed 4 bases from V and 1 base from J; junction bases left unmatched: 14. DNA of the CDR3: TGCGCCAGCAGCCCCGGACTCGGTTTAGCGGGTTCCTACGAGCAGTACTTC. The encoded protein is CASSPGLGLAGSYEQYF. Together with reference TRBV5-1 and TRBJ2-7, the CDR3 gives the full variable domain: KAGVTQTPRYLIKTRGQQVTLSCSPISGHRSVSWYQQTPGQGLQFLFEYFSETQRNKGNFPGRFSGRQFSNSRSEMNVSTLELGDSALYLCASSPGLGLAGSYEQYFGPGTRLTVT.

V usage is TRBV2 and J usage is TRBJ1-5; tentative D call: TRBD1 (5 bases). Trimming stripped 8 bases from V and 7 bases from J, with 15 bases between. This CDR3 spans 13 amino acids. The V gene's germline CDR1 is SNHLY and CDR2 FYNNEI. The CDR3 loop reads CASRNSGLQPQHF. CDR3 coding DNA: TGTGCCAGCCGAAACTCAGGGCTACAGCCCCAGCATTTT.

The table lists this clone with a count of one. The chain recombines TRBV11-2 with TRBJ1-1; tentatively, D is TRBD1 (6 bases). The V end was cut by 4 bases, the J end by 5 bases, with 11 bases between. CDR1 SGHAT and CDR2 FQNNGV come from the germline V gene. This CDR3 spans 13 amino acids. CDR3 residues: CASSWDTNTEAFF. CDR3 coding DNA: TGTGCCAGCAGCTGGGACACGAATACTGAAGCTTTCTTT.

This clone occurred a few times. This chain connects TRBV19 to TRBJ1-1; unclear D gene. This CDR3 spans 12 amino acids. The germline CDR1 and CDR2 sequences are LNHDA and SQIVND (reference sequence). The V and J ends lost 5 bases and 2 bases respectively, with 6 bases between them. For the CDR3, the DNA is TGTGCCAGTAGTTGGTTAAACACTGAAGCTTTCTTT. This gives the protein CASSWLNTEAFF.

This clone was detected only once. The V gene is TRBV27, the J gene TRBJ2-5; D is unclear. Germline V gene lookup returns CDR1 MNHEY and CDR2 SMNVEV (reference sequence). Trimming took off 5 bases at V and 2 bases at J, with 12 bases between the two ends. The CDR3 totals 14 residues. This CDR3 is CASSPGWVQETQYF. For the CDR3, the DNA is TGTGCCAGCAGTCCGGGCTGGGTACAAGAGACCCAGTACTTC.

In its sample, this clone was seen a few times. The chain combines TRBV6-1 with TRBJ1-5; a possible D gene is TRBD1 (5 bases). The germline V gene encodes CDR1 MNHNS and CDR2 SASEGT. Trimming took 2 bases from V and 4 from J, leaving 12 bases between them. This CDR3 has 15 amino acids. CDR3 loop: CASSEQGSTNQPQHF. The DNA of the CDR3 is TGTGCCAGCAGTGAACAGGGTTCTACAAATCAGCCCCAGCATTTT.

This sequence joins TRBV9 and TRBJ2-1; TRBD2 agrees at 9 bases. The V and J ends lost 0 bases and 6 bases, in that order; junction bases with no gene match: 4. CDR1 is SGDLS and CDR2 is YYNGEE in the germline V gene. CDR3 size: 15 residues. The CDR3 spells CASSVGAGGANEQFF. In nucleotides, the CDR3 is TGTGCCAGCAGCGTAGGAGCGGGAGGAGCCAATGAGCAGTTCTTC.

This rearrangement joins TRBV19 to TRBJ2-7, with TRBD1 identical over 7 bases. The V gene's germline CDR1 is LNHDA and CDR2 SQIVND (reference sequence). The CDR3 runs 13 residues. V trimming: 6 bases; J trimming: 1 base; junction bases outside the gene matches: 3. The CDR3 protein is CASSPQGSYEQYF. CDR3 DNA sequence: TGTGCCAGTAGCCCACAGGGGTCCTACGAGCAGTACTTC.